Below, one TCR beta chain is given with its context. The data were obtained in a study of cytomegalovirus exposure and HLA in healthy donors. Primers: 60 Vbeta forward and 13 Jbeta reverse. The protocol was immunoSEQ multiplex PCR, while the TCRdb copy is restricted to in-frame clones and leaves out a portion. The sample lists about 120,000 clones, 60% to 85% occurring once. After removal of 5 bases from V and 6 bases from J, the junction contained 4 bases not matched to a gene. The CDR3 has 14 residues. CDR1 and CDR2 from the germline V gene are MNHEY and SVGAGI. This receptor was obtained from a female donor in good health and CMV-seronegative. Material: PBMCs. The gene calls are TRBV6-5 and TRBJ2-2; 9 bases match TRBD2. CDR3 nucleotides: TGTGCCAGCAGTCCGTCTAGCGGGGCCGGGGAGCTGTTTTTT. Protein product: CASSPSSGAGELFF.